One sample yielded the 23 T cell receptor beta chains listed below, sequenced in a study of early T cells in non-severe SARS-CoV-2 infection (dated by TCRdb to the early 2020s). The library was built by means of 5' RACE. These reads were obtained on a NextSeq 500. TCRdb applied fastp at Q25 and MiXCR to the public reads, then kept only in-frame beta chains. Rows are combined by CDR3 protein, so each entry shows the most common genes and DNA. The sample table lists about 69,000 distinct CDR3 sequences, about 10% of them with a count of one. Clones ranked in the top ten supply about 5.6% of the sample. Input material: whole blood. The receptors shown here come from an adult who was a healthcare worker with PCR-confirmed SARS-CoV-2 infection or an uninfected control (not recorded which).

In its sample, this clonotype was seen a few times. V gene TRBV18 combines with J gene TRBJ1-6; D is uncertain. Germline V gene data show CDR1 as KGHSH and CDR2 as LQKENI. CDR3 length: 16 residues. The V gene lost 0 bases and the J gene lost 6 bases, with 12 bases spanning the gap. The CDR3 is CASSPPLDGFNSPLHF. In DNA, the CDR3 is TGTGCCAGCTCACCACCCCTGGACGGCTTTAATTCACCCCTCCACTTT.

This clonotype was detected ten times or more. The rearrangement links TRBV3-1 to TRBJ1-1, with no clear D. Trimming shortened V by 4 bases and J by 10 bases, and 13 bases separated the two germline ends. The CDR3 is 12 amino acids. Germline values: CDR1 LGHDT, CDR2 YNNKEL (reference sequence). DNA of the CDR3: TGTGCCAGCAGCCCCCGCGGGGAGGGAGCTTTCTTT. It yields the protein CASSPRGEGAFF.

The chain recombines TRBV5-1 with TRBJ2-1, with TRBD1 matching 7 bases. Germline V gives CDR1 SGHRS, CDR2 YFSETQ. CDR3 size: 14 residues. Unmatched junction bases numbered 8, after V lost 3 bases and J lost 8 bases. CDR3 bases: TGCGCCAGCAGCTCAGACAGGGCCCCGGATGAGCAGTTCTTC. Amino acid sequence: CASSSDRAPDEQFF.

This chain joins TRBV7-3 and TRBJ2-3; no firm D call. Trimming pared 6 bases from V and 6 bases from J, leaving 13 bases between. CDR1 and CDR2 (germline): SGHTA, FQGTGA. This CDR3 region has 13 residues. The CDR3 sequence is CASSLTRVDTQYF. The CDR3 coding sequence is TGTGCCAGCAGTCTAACCCGGGTGGATACGCAGTATTTT. The full variable domain, with the rest looked up from reference TRBV7-3 and TRBJ2-3, is GAGVSQTPSNKVTEKGKYVELRCDPISGHTALYWYRQSLGQGPEFLIYFQGTGAADDSGLPNDRFFAVRPEGSVSTLKIQRTERGDSAVYLCASSLTRVDTQYFGPGTRLTVL.

There are a few counts of this clonotype. This chain links TRBV7-2 with TRBJ2-3; D is perhaps TRBD2 (6 bases). The CDR3 extends over 14 amino acids. V was clipped by 6 bases and J by 7 bases, with 17 bases between them. Germline CDR1 and CDR2: SGHTA and FQGNSA. CDR3 in DNA: TGTGCCAGCAGTCCCGGCGGGATCTCGAATACGCAGTATTTT. It is translated as CASSPGGISNTQYF.

The table lists this clonotype with many counts. The chain is built from TRBV7-2 and TRBJ2-2, with D perhaps matching TRBD1 (5 bases). The V end lost 3 bases, the J end lost 11 bases, and 13 bases lay between the germline ends. The CDR3 contains 13 residues. The germline V gene has CDR1 SGHTA and CDR2 FQGNSA. CDR3 in amino acids: CASSFMGQTELFF. The CDR3, as DNA: TGTGCCAGCAGCTTCATGGGGCAGACAGAGCTGTTTTTT.

This clonotype was recorded many times. The gene calls are TRBV24-1 and TRBJ2-7; tentative D call: TRBD1 (5 bases). V lost 3 bases to trimming and J lost 2 bases, with 7 bases between them. CDR1 and CDR2 (germline): KGHDR, SFDVKD. The CDR3 runs to 13 residues. The CDR3 bases are TGTGCCACCAGTGATGCCAGGGCCTACGAGCAGTACTTC. Protein sequence: CATSDARAYEQYF.

This clonotype turned up a few times. The chain carries TRBV30 and TRBJ2-7, with a possible D match to TRBD2 (6 bases). Germline CDR1 is GTSNPN and CDR2 is SVGIG (reference sequence). With 6 bases removed from V and 7 bases from J, the gap between germline ends came to 10 bases. The CDR3 consists of 10 residues. CDR3 bases: TGTGCCTGTGAAGCGGGTGAGCAGTACTTC. Its protein is CACEAGEQYF.

This clonotype occurred a few times. The chain uses TRBV7-3 and TRBJ2-3; D gene uncertain. The ends were cut back, 4 bases at V and 2 bases at J, with 10 bases in the middle. The CDR3 loop spans 14 amino acids. CDR1 is SGHTA and CDR2 is FQGTGA in the germline V gene. The CDR3 sequence is CASSSEPFTDTQYF. The DNA for the CDR3 is TGTGCCAGCAGCTCGGAACCCTTCACAGATACGCAGTATTTT.

The chain carries TRBV7-2 and TRBJ2-3; TRBD2 matches 10 bases. With 3 bases clipped from V and 3 bases from J, the junction kept 6 bases outside the gene matches. Germline CDR1 and CDR2: SGHTA and FQGNSA. The CDR3 covers 16 residues. In DNA form, the CDR3 reads TGTGCCAGCAGCTTTAATAGCGGGGGGCGGACAGATACGCAGTATTTT. Translated: CASSFNSGGRTDTQYF.

This clonotype was counted at least ten times. The chain uses TRBV20-1 and TRBJ2-7, with D tentatively TRBD2 (5 bases). Per germline, CDR1 DFQATT and CDR2 SNEGSKA (reference sequence). The V end lost 0 bases, the J end lost 9 bases, and 18 bases lay between the germline ends. CDR3 length equals 14 residues. Here the CDR3 DNA reads TGCAGTGCTAGAGATGCCTCTAGCCCTACGGTGCAGTACTTC. Its translation is CSARDASSPTVQYF.

The table lists this clonotype with many counts. The V and J genes are TRBV5-1 and TRBJ2-1; TRBD2 matches 12 bases. This CDR3 has 15 amino acids. Trimming removed 2 bases from V and 3 bases from J; junction bases left unmatched: 0. Per the germline V gene, CDR1 is SGHRS and CDR2 is YFSETQ. CDR3 sequence reads: CASSLLAGGYNEQFF. In nucleotides, the CDR3 is TGCGCCAGCAGCTTACTAGCGGGGGGCTACAATGAGCAGTTCTTC.

This clonotype was found many times. The chain recombines TRBV5-1 with TRBJ1-5, with D possibly being TRBD1 (5 bases). The V gene lost 4 bases and the J gene lost 1 base, with 12 bases spanning the gap. Germline V CDR1 and CDR2: SGHRS, YFSETQ. The CDR3 extends over 15 amino acids. The CDR3 DNA reads TGCGCCAGCAGCCCCGGACAACCGAGCAATCAGCCCCAGCATTTT. Translation gives CASSPGQPSNQPQHF.

This clonotype turned up a few times. The chain has TRBV6-2 or TRBV6-3 and TRBJ2-4; D uncertain. The CDR3 loop spans 16 amino acids. Trimming removed 5 bases from V and 0 bases from J, with 14 bases in between. Germline assignment: CDR1 MNHEY and CDR2 SVGEGT. CDR3 region: CASSLPRPGAKNIQYF. Here the CDR3 DNA reads TGTGCCAGCAGTCTTCCCAGACCCGGAGCCAAAAACATTCAGTACTTC.

The table lists this clonotype with many counts. The chain has TRBV20-1 and TRBJ2-7; D is undetermined. CDR1 is DFQATT and CDR2 is SNEGSKA in the germline V gene (reference sequence). The CDR3 has 15 residues. Trimming stripped 6 bases from V and 2 bases from J, with 20 bases between. The DNA of the CDR3 is TGCAGTGCGGCCGACCCGAGTAAAGTTACCTACGAGCAGTACTTC. This sequence encodes CSAADPSKVTYEQYF.

This clonotype was observed many times. CDR3 in amino acids: CASRLRGSSTEAFF. CDR3 nucleotide sequence: TGTGCCAGCAGACTACGGGGGTCTAGTACTGAAGCTTTCTTT. The chain has TRBV28 and TRBJ1-1, with D possibly TRBD1 on 5 matching bases. The V end was cut by 6 bases, the J end by 5 bases, with 16 bases between. This CDR3 has 14 residues. CDR1 is MDHEN and CDR2 is SYDVKM in the germline V gene.

The genes are TRBV11-2 and TRBJ2-6; D is unclear. The CDR3 runs 19 residues. CDR1 and CDR2 (germline): SGHAT, FQNNGV. Trimming stripped 0 bases from V and 0 bases from J, with 15 bases between. CDR3 nucleotides: TGTGCCAGCAGCTTAGACCCAATAATTACCACCTCTGGGGCCAACGTCCTGACTTTC. This translates into CASSLDPIITTSGANVLTF.

This clonotype came up many times. The chain is built from TRBV5-4 and TRBJ1-3; D call uncertain. The CDR3 has 15 amino acids. V was cut by 2 bases and J by 4 bases, with 13 bases left in between. Per the germline V gene, CDR1 is SGHNT and CDR2 is YYREEE (reference sequence). The CDR3: CASSFMGSTGNTIYF. Written as DNA, the CDR3 is TGTGCCAGCAGCTTTATGGGGTCTACGGGAAACACCATATATTTT.

This clonotype was counted ten times or more. V usage is TRBV10-3 and J usage is TRBJ2-1; D assignment may be TRBD1 or TRBD2 (5 bases each). The germline CDR1 and CDR2 sequences are ENHRY and SYGVKD. Trimming took off 4 bases at V and 2 bases at J, with 18 bases between the two ends. The CDR3 runs to 17 residues. The CDR3 protein is CAISGDPQVTAYNEQFF. The CDR3 DNA reads TGTGCCATCAGTGGGGACCCCCAAGTCACGGCCTACAATGAGCAGTTCTTC.

This clonotype was recorded at least ten times. This chain joins TRBV29-1 and TRBJ2-1, with D possibly matching TRBD2 (6 bases). The CDR3 totals 15 residues. The germline V gene encodes CDR1 SQVTM and CDR2 ANQGSEA. V dropped 7 bases and J dropped 4 bases, with 20 bases sitting between them. CDR3: CSARGSGATYNEQFF. For the CDR3, the DNA is TGCAGCGCCCGGGGGTCCGGGGCGACTTACAATGAGCAGTTCTTC.

This clonotype was picked up many times. The rearrangement links TRBV15 to TRBJ2-2, with 7 bases that match TRBD2. Germline V gene lookup returns CDR1 LNHNV and CDR2 YYDKDF (reference sequence). CDR3 length equals 18 residues. Unmatched junction bases numbered 15, after V lost 1 base and J lost 7 bases. Written as DNA, the CDR3 is TGTGCCACCAGCAGAGTTACCCCCCGACCGGGAGGCGACGGGGAGCTGTTTTTT. It encodes CATSRVTPRPGGDGELFF.

This clonotype was seen a few times. The rearrangement links TRBV2 to TRBJ2-2, with D unclear. V lost 1 base, J lost 4 bases, and 7 bases lay in between. This CDR3 region has 14 residues. The V gene's germline CDR1 is SNHLY and CDR2 FYNNEI. The CDR3 nucleotides are TGTGCCAGCAGTGAAGTACAGTCCACCGGGGAGCTGTTTTTT. Protein sequence: CASSEVQSTGELFF.

The chain is built from TRBV9 and TRBJ1-6; 8 bases agree with TRBD1. This CDR3 is built from 12 residues. V shed 8 bases, J shed 10 bases, and the junction held 5 bases outside the gene matches. From germline, CDR1 is SGDLS and CDR2 YYNGEE. The CDR3 coding sequence is TGTGCCAGTCGACAGGGGAACTCACCCCTCCACTTT. This gives the protein CASRQGNSPLHF. Full variable domain (remainder filled in from reference TRBV9 and TRBJ1-6): DSGVTQTPKHLITATGQRVTLRCSPRSGDLSVYWYQQSLDQGLQFLIQYYNGEERAKGNILERFSAQQFPDLHSELNLSSLELGDSALYFCASRQGNSPLHFGNGTRLTVT.